What follows are 2 T cell receptor beta chains derived from one specimen sequenced in a study of T-cell memory formation after mild COVID-19. TCRdb re-called the 5' RACE reads through MiXCR, storing one row per CDR3 protein. The table includes just over 400,000 distinct CDR3 sequences, about 22% detected once. The specimen sequenced was PBMCs or a T cell subset sorted from them (not recorded which). These receptors all stem from an adult woman who had mild COVID-19 (a few samples of this study predate the infection). Cell type and time point are not known.

The rearrangement links TRBV10-3 to TRBJ2-7; 7 nucleotides agree with TRBD2. J was trimmed by 2 bases and V by 6 bases; bases with no gene match: 4. CDR3 length: 13 amino acids. CDR1 and CDR2 (germline): ENHRY, SYGVKD. The CDR3 region is CAIRGGSAYEQYF. CDR3 nucleotides: TGTGCCATCAGGGGGGGGTCCGCCTACGAGCAGTACTTC.

This clonotype has more than one count but fewer than ten. The chain links TRBV9 to TRBJ2-3; 9 bases line up with TRBD1. V dropped 3 bases and J dropped 5; count of bases not matched to a gene: 7. The CDR3 is 15 amino acids. Germline lookup yields CDR1 SGDLS and CDR2 YYNGEE. CDR3 sequence: CASSGRDRVEDTQYF. CDR3 sequence (DNA): TGTGCCAGCAGCGGGCGGGACAGGGTTGAAGATACGCAGTATTTT.